Below are 10 T cell receptor beta chains sequenced from a single sample in a study of regulatory T cells in long-lasting Graves disease. Specified time point: newly diagnosed GD, antithyroid drugs for less than 3 months. RNA from PBMCs was the source of the TCR library. Arm-PCR of CDR3 regions and iRepertoire HTBI primers were used to build TCR beta libraries. MiXCR, applied by TCRdb to the multiplex PCR reads, yields one record per CDR3 protein. The table includes roughly 420,000 distinct CDR3 sequences, around 17% detected once. Separately, the same data were catalogued under a study of T cells in Graves' hyperthyroidism and ophthalmopathy.

The sequenced sample was peripheral blood mononuclear cells (PBMCs), obtained at new diagnosis, from a patient treated with antithyroid drugs. The receptors were gathered from a woman under 40 with Graves disease.

This clonotype was seen at least ten times. The rearrangement joins TRBV3-1 to TRBJ2-1; D may be TRBD2 (6 bases). Per the germline V gene, CDR1 is LGHDT and CDR2 is YNNKEL (reference sequence). The CDR3 contains 13 residues. Trimming removed 4 bases at V and 7 bases at J, with 11 bases between. The CDR3 loop is CASSRSSGNEQFF. In DNA, the CDR3 is TGTGCCAGCAGCCGTAGCAGCGGGAATGAGCAGTTCTTC.

The V call is TRBV5-6, the J call TRBJ1-6; possible D gene TRBD1, 6 bases. Germline V lookup: CDR1 SGHDT, CDR2 YYEEEE. This CDR3 is built from 13 residues. With 3 bases removed from V and 10 bases from J, the gap between germline ends came to 11 bases. The CDR3 loop reads CASSSTGYSPLHF. CDR3 DNA sequence: TGTGCCAGCAGCTCCACAGGGTACTCACCCCTCCACTTT.

At least ten counts were recorded for this clonotype. This chain uses TRBV12-3 or TRBV12-4 with TRBJ2-5; D remains ambiguous. V was clipped by 4 bases and J by 2 bases, with 11 bases between them. The CDR3 covers 14 residues. Here the CDR3 reads CASSYRRHQETQYF. CDR3 nucleotide sequence: TGTGCCAGCAGTTACCGGCGCCATCAAGAGACCCAGTACTTC.

This chain connects TRBV4-3 to TRBJ2-3, with D uncertain. V lost 0 bases to trimming and J lost 6 bases, with 16 bases between them. Germline values: CDR1 LGHNA, CDR2 YSLEER. This CDR3 spans 16 amino acids. The CDR3 loop is CASSQDFRTQGDTQYF. CDR3 nucleotides: TGCGCCAGCAGCCAAGACTTCAGGACCCAAGGGGATACGCAGTATTTT.

This rearrangement joins TRBV7-2 to TRBJ2-1, with 7 positions matching TRBD2. CDR1 SGHTA and CDR2 FQGNSA come from the germline V gene. J lost 8 bases, V lost 2 bases, and 9 bases had no gene match. There are 15 residues in the CDR3. CDR3 in amino acids: CASSLTRLATHEQFF. Here the CDR3 DNA reads TGTGCCAGCAGCTTAACGAGACTAGCTACGCATGAGCAGTTCTTC.

The chain carries TRBV6-2 or TRBV6-3 and TRBJ2-7; perhaps D is TRBD1 or TRBD2 (6 bases each). CDR3 size: 14 residues. The V end lost 2 bases, the J end lost 2 bases, and 10 bases lay between the germline ends. The germline gives CDR1 MNHEY, CDR2 SVGEGT. CDR3 in DNA: TGTGCCAGCAGTTACAAGGAGGGGGCCTACGAGCAGTACTTC. This sequence encodes CASSYKEGAYEQYF.

A remark on this clonotype: A much larger clonotype is one base distant, so this may be a read error. It is unclear where the CDR3 begins or ends on the DNA, so no DNA is shown, and the CDR3 is as TCRdb lists it. This chain joins TRBV11-2 and TRBJ1-3; the table calls TRBD1, which could not be checked here. Germline loops: CDR1 SGHAT, CDR2 FQNNGV. Ends included, the CDR3 has 17 residues. The CDR3 reads CASSLEVGGGSGNTIHF.

This clonotype was picked up many times. The rearrangement links TRBV28 to TRBJ2-7; 7 bases map to TRBD2. Germline lookup yields CDR1 MDHEN and CDR2 SYDVKM. The CDR3 is 16 residues long. Trimming took 8 bases from V and 0 from J; bases not matched to a gene: 13. Written as DNA, the CDR3 is TGTGCCAGCCAAACCCCCGGGGGGAGGGACTCCTACGAGCAGTACTTC. Translating it yields CASQTPGGRDSYEQYF.

This clonotype came up many times. V gene TRBV5-5 combines with J gene TRBJ1-5, with D possibly matching TRBD1 (5 bases). Between the trimmed V and J ends, which lost 1 base and 9 bases, there was a span of 11 bases. Germline V gene data show CDR1 as SGHKS and CDR2 as YYEKEE (reference sequence). The CDR3 consists of 13 residues. This CDR3 reads CASSLTGGRPQHF. The CDR3 nucleotides are TGTGCCAGCAGCTTGACAGGTGGTAGGCCCCAGCATTTT.

CDR3 DNA sequence: TGTGCCAGCAGCCAAGGCATTAGGGGGCTGGGTAATTCACCCCTCCACTTT. This gives the protein CASSQGIRGLGNSPLHF. The rearrangement uses TRBV14 and TRBJ1-6; 7 bases are a match to TRBD1. The CDR3 has 17 amino acids. Germline lookup yields CDR1 SGHDN and CDR2 FVKESK. With V trimmed by 1 base and J by 6 bases, 9 bases remained unmatched.